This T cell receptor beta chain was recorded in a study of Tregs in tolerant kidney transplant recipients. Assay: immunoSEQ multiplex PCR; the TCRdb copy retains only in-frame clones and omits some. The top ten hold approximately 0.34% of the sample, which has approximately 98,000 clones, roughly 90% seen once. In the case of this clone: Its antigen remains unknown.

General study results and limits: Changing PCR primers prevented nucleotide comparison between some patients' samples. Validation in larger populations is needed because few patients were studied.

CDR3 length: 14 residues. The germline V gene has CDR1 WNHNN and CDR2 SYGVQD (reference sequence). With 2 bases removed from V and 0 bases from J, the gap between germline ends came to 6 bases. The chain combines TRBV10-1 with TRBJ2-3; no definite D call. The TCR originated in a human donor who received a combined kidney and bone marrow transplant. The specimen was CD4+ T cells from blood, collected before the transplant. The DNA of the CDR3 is TGCGCCAGCAGTGAGGACTCGAGCACAGATACGCAGTATTTT. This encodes CASSEDSSTDTQYF.